The T cell receptor beta chain under discussion was sequenced for a study of somatic mutations in cytotoxic T cells in rheumatoid arthritis. In the study overall: A roughly 33 ml EDTA sample of patient blood was drawn right after diagnosis, before any treatment. Certain V beta antibody-stained T-cell populations, V beta1+ cells sequenced for TCRB among them, were flow-sorted to nearly 100% purity.

The CDR3 extends over 15 amino acids. Germline lookup yields CDR1 SQVTM and CDR2 ANQGSEA. V was shortened by 7 bases and J by 4 bases, with 22 bases between the two germline ends. Only in-frame clones appear in the TCRdb table, and some are missing; sequencing was by immunoSEQ multiplex PCR. The sample has more than 9,000 clones; about 93% are singletons. Source material: CD8+ T cells sorted from blood. This receptor was obtained from a woman aged 18-29 years with rheumatoid arthritis. The chain combines TRBV29-1 with TRBJ1-2, with D maybe TRBD1 (5 bases). This CDR3 is CSDSTQGLLGYGYTF. CDR3 sequence (DNA): TGCAGCGATTCAACGCAGGGTTTGTTGGGCTATGGCTACACCTTC.